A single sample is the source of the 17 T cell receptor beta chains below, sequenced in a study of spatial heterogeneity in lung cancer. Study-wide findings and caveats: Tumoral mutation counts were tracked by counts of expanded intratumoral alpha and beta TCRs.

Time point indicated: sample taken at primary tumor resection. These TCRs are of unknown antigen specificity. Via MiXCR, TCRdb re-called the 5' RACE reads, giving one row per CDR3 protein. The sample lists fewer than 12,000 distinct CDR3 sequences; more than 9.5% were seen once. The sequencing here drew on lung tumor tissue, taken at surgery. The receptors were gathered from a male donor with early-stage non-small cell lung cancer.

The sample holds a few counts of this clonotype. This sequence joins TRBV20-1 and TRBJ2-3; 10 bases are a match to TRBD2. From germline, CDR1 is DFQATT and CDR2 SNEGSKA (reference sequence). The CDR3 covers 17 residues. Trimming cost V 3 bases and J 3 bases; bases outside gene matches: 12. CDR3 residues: CSARGPPGTSETDTQYF. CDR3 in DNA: TGCAGTGCTAGGGGCCCTCCCGGGACTAGCGAAACAGATACGCAGTATTTT.

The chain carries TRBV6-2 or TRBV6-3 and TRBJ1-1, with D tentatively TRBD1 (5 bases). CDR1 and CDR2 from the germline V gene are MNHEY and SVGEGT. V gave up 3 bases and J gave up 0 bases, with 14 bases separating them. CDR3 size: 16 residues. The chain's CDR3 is CASSYGGFFMNTEAFF. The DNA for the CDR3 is TGTGCCAGCAGTTATGGGGGGTTTTTCATGAACACTGAAGCTTTCTTT.

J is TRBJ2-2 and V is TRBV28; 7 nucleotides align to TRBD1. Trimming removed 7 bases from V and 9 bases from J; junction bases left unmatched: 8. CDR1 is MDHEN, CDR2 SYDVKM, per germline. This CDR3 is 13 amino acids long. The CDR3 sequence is CASKRQGSWELFF. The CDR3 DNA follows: TGTGCCAGCAAAAGACAGGGCTCCTGGGAGCTGTTTTTT.

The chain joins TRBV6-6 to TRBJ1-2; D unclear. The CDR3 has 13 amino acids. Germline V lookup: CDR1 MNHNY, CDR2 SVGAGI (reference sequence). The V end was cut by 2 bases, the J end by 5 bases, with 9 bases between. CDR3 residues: CASSYGTDYGYTF. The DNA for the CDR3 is TGTGCCAGCAGTTACGGAACGGATTATGGCTACACCTTC.

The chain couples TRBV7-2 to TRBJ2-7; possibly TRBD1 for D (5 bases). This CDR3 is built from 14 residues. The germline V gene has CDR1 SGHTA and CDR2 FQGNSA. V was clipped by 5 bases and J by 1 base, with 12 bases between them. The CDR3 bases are TGTGCCAGCAGCCCCTCAGGGAATTCCTACGAGCAGTACTTC. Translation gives CASSPSGNSYEQYF.

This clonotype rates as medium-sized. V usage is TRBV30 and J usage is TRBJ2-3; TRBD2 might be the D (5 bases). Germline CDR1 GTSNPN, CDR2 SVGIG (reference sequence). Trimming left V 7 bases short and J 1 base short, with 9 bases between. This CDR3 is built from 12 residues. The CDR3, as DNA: TGTGCCTCCTCGGAGGGCACAGATACGCAGTATTTT. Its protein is CASSEGTDTQYF.

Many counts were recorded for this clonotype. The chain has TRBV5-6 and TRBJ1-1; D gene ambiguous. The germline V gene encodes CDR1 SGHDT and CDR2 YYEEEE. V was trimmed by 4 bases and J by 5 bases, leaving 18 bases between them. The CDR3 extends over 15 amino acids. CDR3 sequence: CASSPDSGRWTEAFF. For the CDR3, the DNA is TGTGCCAGCAGCCCAGACTCGGGAAGGTGGACTGAAGCTTTCTTT.

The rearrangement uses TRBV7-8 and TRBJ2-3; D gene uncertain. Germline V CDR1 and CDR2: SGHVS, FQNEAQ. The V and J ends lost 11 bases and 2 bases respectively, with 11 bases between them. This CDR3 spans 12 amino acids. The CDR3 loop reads CASGPYTDTQYF. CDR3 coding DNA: TGTGCCTCCGGGCCTTACACAGATACGCAGTATTTT. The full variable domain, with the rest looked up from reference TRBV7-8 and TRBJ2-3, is GAGVSQSPRYKVAKRGQDVALRCDPISGHVSLFWYQQALGQGPEFLTYFQNEAQLDKSGLPSDRFFAERPEGSVSTLKIQRTQQEDSAVYLCASGPYTDTQYFGPGTRLTVL.

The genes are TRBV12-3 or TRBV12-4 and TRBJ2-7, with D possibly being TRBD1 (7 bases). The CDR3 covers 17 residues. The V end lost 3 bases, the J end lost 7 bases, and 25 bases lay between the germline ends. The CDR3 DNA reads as TGTGCCAGCAGTTTGAAGGGCAACAGGGGTTTGGCGGGAGAGCAGTACTTC. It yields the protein CASSLKGNRGLAGEQYF.

The CDR3 loop reads CASSYSNQPQHF. DNA of the CDR3: TGTGCCAGCAGTTATAGCAATCAGCCCCAGCATTTT. The rearrangement uses TRBV12-3 or TRBV12-4 and TRBJ1-5; D is unresolved. The V gene lost 4 bases and the J gene lost 0 bases, with 1 base spanning the gap. This CDR3 comprises 12 residues.

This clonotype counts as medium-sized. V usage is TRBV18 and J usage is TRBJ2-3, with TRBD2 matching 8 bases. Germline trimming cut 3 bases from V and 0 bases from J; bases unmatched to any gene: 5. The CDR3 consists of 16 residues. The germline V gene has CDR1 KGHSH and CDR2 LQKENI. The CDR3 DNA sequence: TGTGCCAGCTCACCCCCAGCGGGGGCAAGCACAGATACGCAGTATTTT. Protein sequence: CASSPPAGASTDTQYF.

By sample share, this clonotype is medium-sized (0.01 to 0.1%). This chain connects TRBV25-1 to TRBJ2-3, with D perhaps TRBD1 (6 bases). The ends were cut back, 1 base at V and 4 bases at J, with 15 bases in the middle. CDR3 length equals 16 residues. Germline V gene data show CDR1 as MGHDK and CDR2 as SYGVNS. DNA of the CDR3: TGTGCCAGCAGTGAATCTCCAGGGGCCGGCCCAGATACGCAGTATTTT. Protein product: CASSESPGAGPDTQYF. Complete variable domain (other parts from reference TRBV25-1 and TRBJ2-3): EADIYQTPRYLVIGTGKKITLECSQTMGHDKMYWYQQDPGMELHLIHYSYGVNSTEKGDLSSESTVSRIRTEHFPLTLESARPSHTSQYLCASSESPGAGPDTQYFGPGTRLTVL.

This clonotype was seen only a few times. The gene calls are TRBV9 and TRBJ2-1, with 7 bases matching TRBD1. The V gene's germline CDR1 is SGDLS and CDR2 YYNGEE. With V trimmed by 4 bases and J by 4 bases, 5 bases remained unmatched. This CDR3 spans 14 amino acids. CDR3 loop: CASSPGQKYNEQFF. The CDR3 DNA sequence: TGTGCCAGCAGCCCGGGACAGAAATACAATGAGCAGTTCTTC.

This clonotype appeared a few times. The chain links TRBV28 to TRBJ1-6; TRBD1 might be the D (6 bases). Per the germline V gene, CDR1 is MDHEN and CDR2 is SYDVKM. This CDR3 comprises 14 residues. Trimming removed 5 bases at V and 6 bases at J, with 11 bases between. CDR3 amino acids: CASSPGQFNSPLHF. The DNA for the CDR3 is TGTGCCAGCAGTCCCGGACAGTTTAATTCACCCCTCCACTTT.

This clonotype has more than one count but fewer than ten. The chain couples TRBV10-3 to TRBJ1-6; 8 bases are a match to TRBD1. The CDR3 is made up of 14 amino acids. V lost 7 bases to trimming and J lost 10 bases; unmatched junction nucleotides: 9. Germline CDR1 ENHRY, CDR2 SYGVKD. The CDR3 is CAITPGGKRSPLHF. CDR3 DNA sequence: TGTGCCATCACTCCAGGGGGCAAAAGATCACCCCTCCACTTT.

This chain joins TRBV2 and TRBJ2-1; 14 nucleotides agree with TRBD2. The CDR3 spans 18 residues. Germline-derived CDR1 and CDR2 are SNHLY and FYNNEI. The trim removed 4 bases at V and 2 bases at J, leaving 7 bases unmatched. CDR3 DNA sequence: TGTGCCAGCAGTGGACTAGCGGGGGGGCCGAGGACCTACAATGAGCAGTTCTTC. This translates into CASSGLAGGPRTYNEQFF.

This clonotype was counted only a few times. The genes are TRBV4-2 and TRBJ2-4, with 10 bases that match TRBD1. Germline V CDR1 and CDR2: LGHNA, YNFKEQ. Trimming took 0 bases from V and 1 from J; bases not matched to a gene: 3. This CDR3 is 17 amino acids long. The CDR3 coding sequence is TGTGCCAGCAGCCAAGATCCGGGACAGGGGGCCAAAAACATTCAGTACTTC. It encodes CASSQDPGQGAKNIQYF.